What follows are 27 T cell receptor beta chains derived from one specimen sequenced in a study of blood T cell repertoires in COVID-19. TCRdb's copy holds only in-frame clones and misses some; the assay was immunoSEQ multiplex PCR. The sample carries a few hundred thousand clones, around nine tenths recorded once. Sequencing used peripheral blood. Receptors were obtained from a man aged 50-60 years with COVID-19, enrolled during active disease.

The chain is built from TRBV18 and TRBJ1-5; D unclear. Germline loops: CDR1 KGHSH, CDR2 LQKENI. V gave up 2 bases and J gave up 5 bases, with 13 bases separating them. CDR3 length equals 15 residues. The CDR3 DNA follows: TGTGCCAGCTCACCAATTTCGGGTGCGGATCAGCCCCAGCATTTT. It is translated as CASSPISGADQPQHF.

The chain joins TRBV15 to TRBJ2-7; D is undetermined. Germline V gene data show CDR1 as LNHNV and CDR2 as YYDKDF (reference sequence). Trimming shortened V by 1 base and J by 5 bases, and 12 bases separated the two germline ends. This CDR3 is 14 amino acids long. CDR3: CATSRGAVVDEQYF. Here the CDR3 DNA reads TGTGCCACCAGCAGAGGCGCGGTCGTAGACGAGCAGTACTTC.

The chain is built from TRBV5-6 and TRBJ2-1, with TRBD2 identical over 7 bases. V lost 1 base, J lost 5 bases, and 6 bases stayed unmatched. Germline V CDR1 and CDR2: SGHDT, YYEEEE. The CDR3 runs to 15 residues. CDR3 amino acids: CASSLWLAADNEQFF. The CDR3 nucleotides read TGTGCCAGCAGCTTGTGGCTAGCGGCGGACAATGAGCAGTTCTTC.

This sequence joins TRBV4-3 and TRBJ2-7; 13 nucleotides match TRBD2. V was clipped by 3 bases and J by 7 bases; unmatched bases: 9. This CDR3 region has 16 residues. The V gene's germline CDR1 is LGHNA and CDR2 YSLEER. CDR3 sequence (DNA): TGCGCCAGCAGCCAGGCCCTGCCGGGACTAGCGGGGGAGCAGTACTTC. Translating it yields CASSQALPGLAGEQYF.

The chain combines TRBV28 with TRBJ1-5; D is undetermined. The germline V gene has CDR1 MDHEN and CDR2 SYDVKM. Trimming took off 5 bases at V and 5 bases at J, with 10 bases between the two ends. This CDR3 has 13 amino acids. This CDR3 reads CASSQLAHQPQHF. The CDR3 coding sequence is TGTGCCAGCAGTCAACTAGCGCATCAGCCCCAGCATTTT.

V gene TRBV18 combines with J gene TRBJ1-1; TRBD1 is a possible D gene (5 bases). Germline assignment: CDR1 KGHSH and CDR2 LQKENI. V was pared by 1 base and J by 4 bases, with 16 bases between. The CDR3 contains 16 residues. The CDR3 protein is CASSPQRGGSGTEAFF. The CDR3, as DNA: TGTGCCAGCTCACCACAGCGGGGGGGGAGCGGCACTGAAGCTTTCTTT.

The chain employs TRBV9 and TRBJ2-7; perhaps TRBD2 as D (6 bases). This CDR3 spans 18 amino acids. Per the germline V gene, CDR1 is SGDLS and CDR2 is YYNGEE. V shed 0 bases and J shed 0 bases, with 19 bases lying between them. CDR3 coding DNA: TGTGCCAGCAGCGTAGGGGCCGGGGTTGGGGGGAGCTCCTACGAGCAGTACTTC. Its protein is CASSVGAGVGGSSYEQYF.

CDR3 residues: CASKEDYRSSYEQYF. In DNA, the CDR3 is TGTGCCAGCAAGGAAGATTACCGGAGCTCCTACGAGCAGTACTTC. The chain combines TRBV2 with TRBJ2-7; D ambiguous. There are 15 residues in the CDR3. Deletions cut 7 bases from V and 0 bases from J, with 16 bases between. The germline CDR1 and CDR2 sequences are SNHLY and FYNNEI.

The chain is built from TRBV24-1 and TRBJ2-3; 8 bases are shared with TRBD2. The junction had 14 bases not matched to a gene; V was cut back by 2 bases and J by 2 bases. The CDR3 contains 19 residues. The germline CDR1 and CDR2 sequences are KGHDR and SFDVKD. The CDR3 DNA follows: TGTGCCACCAGTGATTCCACCCCCAGAGTAGCGGGATACACAGATACGCAGTATTTT. Its protein product is CATSDSTPRVAGYTDTQYF.

The V and J genes are TRBV18 and TRBJ2-2, with 9 nucleotides matching TRBD1. Germline values: CDR1 KGHSH, CDR2 LQKENI. V shed 5 bases and J 7 bases; nucleotides not matched to a gene: 8. This CDR3 has 15 residues. CDR3 loop: CASSIGQGRDGELFF. CDR3 bases: TGTGCCAGCTCAATAGGACAGGGGCGCGACGGGGAGCTGTTTTTT.

The DNA of the CDR3 is TGTGCCAGCAGCGTCGGGACAGGGGGTTTGAAAGAGACCCAGTACTTC. It encodes CASSVGTGGLKETQYF. The J gene is TRBJ2-5, the V gene TRBV9, with TRBD1 identical over 11 bases. The junction had 6 bases not matched to a gene; V was cut back by 2 bases and J by 3 bases. The CDR3 runs 16 residues. Germline V lookup: CDR1 SGDLS, CDR2 YYNGEE.

This clone has only one observation. This sequence joins TRBV12-3 or TRBV12-4 and TRBJ2-3, with D uncertain. The CDR3 is 11 residues long. Trimming shortened V by 6 bases and J by 3 bases, and 4 bases separated the two germline ends. The CDR3 sequence is CASSQTDTQYF. CDR3 coding DNA: TGTGCCAGCAGCCAAACAGATACGCAGTATTTT.

The chain joins TRBV5-4 to TRBJ2-1, with TRBD2 matching over 9 bases. The trim removed 4 bases at V and 9 bases at J, leaving 11 bases unmatched. Per germline, CDR1 SGHNT and CDR2 YYREEE (reference sequence). The CDR3 has 15 amino acids. The CDR3 nucleotides read TGTGCCAGCAGCCCGGATAGCGGGAGTTGGGTTGAGCAGTTCTTC. Translation: CASSPDSGSWVEQFF.

The V call is TRBV29-1, the J call TRBJ2-7, with a weak D call TRBD1 (5 bases). Germline lookup yields CDR1 SQVTM and CDR2 ANQGSEA. This CDR3 is 14 amino acids long. V lost 6 bases to trimming and J lost 1 base, with 16 bases between them. DNA for the CDR3: TGCAGCGTGGGCCCAAAGGGGAATTCCTACGAGCAGTACTTC. Translated: CSVGPKGNSYEQYF.

Of note for this clone: The sample contains more than one DNA sequence encoding this CDR3. The V call is TRBV30, the J call TRBJ2-7; D is ambiguous. Germline CDR1 reads GTSNPN; CDR2 reads SVGIG (reference sequence). Trimming removed 2 bases from V and 4 bases from J, with 9 bases in between. CDR3 size: 12 residues. CDR3 in DNA: TGTGCCTGGAGTTCGGGTGGGTACGAGCAGTACTTC. This codes for CAWSSGGYEQYF.

This clone has more than one count but fewer than ten. The same CDR3 arises from other DNA sequences in this sample as well. This rearrangement joins TRBV7-3 to TRBJ1-1, with 8 bases identical to TRBD1. This CDR3 region has 15 residues. Looked up from germline, CDR1 is SGHTA and CDR2 is FQGTGA. J lost 1 base, V lost 5 bases, and 6 bases had no gene match. The CDR3 bases are TGTGCCAGCAGCCTCAGGACAGGGACGAACACTGAAGCTTTCTTT. It encodes CASSLRTGTNTEAFF.

V gene TRBV5-4 combines with J gene TRBJ2-1; 8 bases agree with TRBD1. With V trimmed by 3 bases and J by 9 bases, 17 bases remained unmatched. The length of the CDR3 is 17 residues. Germline V lookup: CDR1 SGHNT, CDR2 YYREEE (reference sequence). This chain's CDR3 is CASSSHSTGQGTAEQFF. CDR3 coding DNA: TGTGCCAGCAGCTCTCATTCCACCGGACAGGGAACGGCTGAGCAGTTCTTC.

The chain uses TRBV27 and TRBJ2-6; no clear D. This CDR3 is 15 amino acids long. V shed 4 bases and J shed 0 bases, with 7 bases lying between them. Germline values: CDR1 MNHEY, CDR2 SMNVEV (reference sequence). The CDR3 sequence is CASSSPGSGANVLTF. CDR3 bases: TGTGCCAGCAGTTCCCCCGGCTCTGGGGCCAACGTCCTGACTTTC.

This clone was seen only once. The gene calls are TRBV30 and TRBJ2-4, with 7 positions matching TRBD2. The CDR3 consists of 15 residues. Germline V gene lookup returns CDR1 GTSNPN and CDR2 SVGIG (reference sequence). V shed 5 bases and J 0 bases; nucleotides not matched to a gene: 7. CDR3 nucleotides: TGTGCCTGGGCCAGCCGGGGGGTAGCCAAAAACATTCAGTACTTC. Amino acids: CAWASRGVAKNIQYF.

This sequence joins TRBV5-4 and TRBJ2-1, with TRBD2 matching over 11 bases. Looked up from germline, CDR1 is SGHNT and CDR2 is YYREEE (reference sequence). V lost 4 bases and J lost 5; bases outside the gene matches: 5. The CDR3 has 15 amino acids. CDR3 DNA: TGTGCCAGCAGCACGGGACTAGCGGACCACAATGAGCAGTTCTTC. It translates to CASSTGLADHNEQFF.

J is TRBJ2-7 and V is TRBV7-9, with 11 bases lining up with TRBD1. Germline CDR1 is SEHNR and CDR2 is FQNEAQ (reference sequence). J lost 4 bases, V lost 2 bases, and 7 bases had no gene match. The CDR3 runs 16 residues. CDR3 region: CASSLKGQGARYEQYF. Here the CDR3 DNA reads TGTGCCAGCAGCTTAAAAGGACAGGGGGCGCGTTACGAGCAGTACTTC.

V is TRBV6-2 or TRBV6-3 and J is TRBJ2-6; 10 bases align to TRBD1. The V segment lost 4 bases and the J segment 1 base; nucleotides outside the gene matches: 1. The CDR3 runs 16 residues. Germline lookup yields CDR1 MNHEY and CDR2 SVGEGT. CDR3 sequence (DNA): TGTGCCAGCAGTTGGGACAGGGGTTCTGGGGCCAACGTCCTGACTTTC. It is translated as CASSWDRGSGANVLTF.

This sequence joins TRBV5-5 and TRBJ2-5, with 9 nucleotides matching TRBD2. The CDR3 runs 15 residues. Unmatched junction bases numbered 9, after V lost 4 bases and J lost 5 bases. The germline V gene encodes CDR1 SGHKS and CDR2 YYEKEE (reference sequence). The CDR3 is CASSPSGNGWETQYF. The CDR3 nucleotides read TGTGCCAGCAGCCCTAGCGGGAACGGCTGGGAGACCCAGTACTTC.

This clone was seen a few times. The gene calls are TRBV7-2 and TRBJ1-5; maybe TRBD1 (5 bases). The V gene lost 5 bases and the J gene lost 6 bases, with 11 bases spanning the gap. The germline V gene has CDR1 SGHTA and CDR2 FQGNSA. The CDR3 contains 13 residues. The CDR3 protein is CASSTGVLQPQHF. The DNA for the CDR3 is TGTGCCAGCAGCACAGGAGTCCTTCAGCCCCAGCATTTT.

This clone appeared a single time. The chain has TRBV19 and TRBJ1-5, with TRBD1 identical over 7 bases. CDR1 LNHDA and CDR2 SQIVND come from the germline V gene (reference sequence). V gave up 5 bases and J gave up 0 bases; unmatched junction bases: 4. CDR3 length equals 15 residues. The CDR3 DNA is TGTGCCAGTAGTTGGGGGACAGATAGCAATCAGCCCCAGCATTTT. It is translated as CASSWGTDSNQPQHF.

The V and J genes are TRBV7-3 and TRBJ2-3; TRBD2 matches 7 bases. Germline loops: CDR1 SGHTA, CDR2 FQGTGA. Trimming took 5 bases from V and 0 from J; bases not matched to a gene: 14. CDR3 length equals 18 residues. The CDR3 is CASSALLAINSSTDTQYF. The CDR3 DNA is TGTGCCAGCAGCGCGCTACTAGCGATCAATTCGAGCACAGATACGCAGTATTTT.

This clone was observed a handful of times. The V gene is TRBV7-9, the J gene TRBJ1-2, with a possible D match to TRBD1 (6 bases). V lost 8 bases, J lost 6 bases, and 25 bases lay in between. This CDR3 comprises 16 residues. CDR1 is SEHNR and CDR2 is FQNEAQ in the germline V gene (reference sequence). In nucleotides, the CDR3 is TGTGCCAGCCGAGGGCCCTTAGATACAGGGAAGGATGGCTACACCTTC. It codes for CASRGPLDTGKDGYTF.